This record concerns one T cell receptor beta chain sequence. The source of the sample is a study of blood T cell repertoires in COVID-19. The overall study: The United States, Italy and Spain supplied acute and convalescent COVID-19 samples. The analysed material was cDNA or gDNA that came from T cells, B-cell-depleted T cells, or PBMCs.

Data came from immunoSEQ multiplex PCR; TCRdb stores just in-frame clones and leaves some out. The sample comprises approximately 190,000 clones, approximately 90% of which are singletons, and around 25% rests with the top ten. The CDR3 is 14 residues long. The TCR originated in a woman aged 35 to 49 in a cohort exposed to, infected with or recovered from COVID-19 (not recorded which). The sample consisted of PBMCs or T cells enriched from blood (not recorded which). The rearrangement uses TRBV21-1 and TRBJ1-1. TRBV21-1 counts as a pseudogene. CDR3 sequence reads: CASSKWRVNTEAFF. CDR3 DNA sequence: TGTGCCAGCAGCAAATGGAGGGTCAACACTGAAGCTTTCTTT.